A single T cell receptor (beta chain) is shown here with its context. No antigen is known for it. The CDR3 length is 14 residues. The V end was cut by 7 bases, the J end by 5 bases, with 17 bases between. Germline V CDR1 and CDR2: LNHDA, SQIVND (reference sequence). The TCR library protocol was used to attach unique molecular identifiers. These identifiers were attached to individual cDNA molecules. TCRdb independently ran MiXCR on the 5' RACE reads; one entry per CDR3 protein. The table lists around 64,000 distinct CDR3 sequences, approximately 12% of them singletons, with roughly 6.8% in the top ten. This sample was included in a study of early T cells in non-severe SARS-CoV-2 infection. Study-wide background: Whole-blood bulk RNA, unsorted, was sequenced, and chains were unpaired. Points from the study as a whole: In VDJdb matching, anti-spike CD8 responses were favored while private and CD4 specificities went missing.

The sequenced material came from whole blood. The sequence came from an adult who was a healthcare worker with PCR-confirmed SARS-CoV-2 infection or an uninfected control (not recorded which). The rearrangement joins TRBV19 to TRBJ1-2, with D hard to call. CDR3 residues: CASTATIDVYGYTF. The DNA of the CDR3 is TGTGCCAGTACCGCGACAATCGACGTTTATGGCTACACCTTC. Filled out from reference TRBV19 and TRBJ1-2, the complete variable domain reads DGGITQSPKYLFRKEGQNVTLSCEQNLNHDAMYWYRQDPGQGLRLIYYSQIVNDFQKGDIAEGYSVSREKKESFPLTVTSAQKNPTAFYLCASTATIDVYGYTFGSGTRLTVV.